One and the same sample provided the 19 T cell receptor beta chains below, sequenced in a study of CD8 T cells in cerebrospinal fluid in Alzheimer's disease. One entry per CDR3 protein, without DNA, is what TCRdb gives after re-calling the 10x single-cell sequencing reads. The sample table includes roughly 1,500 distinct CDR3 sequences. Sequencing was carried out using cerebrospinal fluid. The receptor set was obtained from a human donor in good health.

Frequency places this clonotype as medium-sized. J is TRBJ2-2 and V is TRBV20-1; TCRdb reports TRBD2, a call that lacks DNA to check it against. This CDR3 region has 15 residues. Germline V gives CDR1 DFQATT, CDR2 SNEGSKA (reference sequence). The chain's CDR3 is CSARVGSGSTGELFF.

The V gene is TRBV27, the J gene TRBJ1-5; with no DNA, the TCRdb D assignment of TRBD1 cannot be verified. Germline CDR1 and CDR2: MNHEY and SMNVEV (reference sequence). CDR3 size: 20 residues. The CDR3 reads CASSPHRERGLLYSNQPQHF.

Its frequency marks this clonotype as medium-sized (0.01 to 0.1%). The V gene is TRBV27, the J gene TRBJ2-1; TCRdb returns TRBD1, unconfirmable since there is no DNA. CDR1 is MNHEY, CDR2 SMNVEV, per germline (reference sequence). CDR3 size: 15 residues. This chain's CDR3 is CASSPTGPIYNEQFF.

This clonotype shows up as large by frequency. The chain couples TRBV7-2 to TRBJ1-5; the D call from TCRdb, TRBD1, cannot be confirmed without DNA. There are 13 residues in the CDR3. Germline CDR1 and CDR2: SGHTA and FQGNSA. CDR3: CASSFDREQPQHF.

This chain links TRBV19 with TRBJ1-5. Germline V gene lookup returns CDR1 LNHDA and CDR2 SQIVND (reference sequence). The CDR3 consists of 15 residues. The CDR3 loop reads CASSVFVGLTQPQHF.

The CDR3 here is CASSNVNTEAFF. This chain connects TRBV19 to TRBJ1-1. The germline gives CDR1 LNHDA, CDR2 SQIVND (reference sequence). The CDR3 runs to 12 residues.

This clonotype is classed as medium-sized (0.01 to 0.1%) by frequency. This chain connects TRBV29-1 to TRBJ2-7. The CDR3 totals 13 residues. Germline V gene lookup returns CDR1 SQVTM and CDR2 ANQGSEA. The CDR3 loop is CSVAKGGTYEQYF.

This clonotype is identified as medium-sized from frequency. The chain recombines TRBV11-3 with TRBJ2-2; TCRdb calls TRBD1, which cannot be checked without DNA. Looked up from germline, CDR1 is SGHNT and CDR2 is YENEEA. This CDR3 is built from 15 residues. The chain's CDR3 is CASSSTRGNTGELFF.

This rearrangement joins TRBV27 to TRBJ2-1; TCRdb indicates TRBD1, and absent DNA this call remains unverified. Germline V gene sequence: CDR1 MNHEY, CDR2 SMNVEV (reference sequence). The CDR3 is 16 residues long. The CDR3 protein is CASSSRTGEGYNEQFF.

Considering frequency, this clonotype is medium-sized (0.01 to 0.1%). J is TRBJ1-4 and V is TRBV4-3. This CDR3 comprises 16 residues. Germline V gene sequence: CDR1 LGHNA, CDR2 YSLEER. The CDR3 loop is CASSQVGSVGNEKLFF.

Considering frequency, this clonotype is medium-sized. This CDR3 reads CASAGTSGAGAKNIQYF. The rearrangement links TRBV19 to TRBJ2-4; without DNA, the TCRdb call of TRBD2 cannot be checked. CDR1 is LNHDA and CDR2 is SQIVND in the germline V gene (reference sequence). The CDR3 extends over 17 amino acids.

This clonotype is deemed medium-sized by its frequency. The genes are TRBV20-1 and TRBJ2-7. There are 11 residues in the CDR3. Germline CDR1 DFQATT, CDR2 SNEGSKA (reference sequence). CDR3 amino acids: CSATDSGEQYF.

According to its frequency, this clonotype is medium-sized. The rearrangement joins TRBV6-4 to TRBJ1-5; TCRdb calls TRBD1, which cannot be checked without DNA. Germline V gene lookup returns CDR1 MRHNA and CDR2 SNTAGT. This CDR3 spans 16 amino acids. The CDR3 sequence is CASTQGQHRLGGPQHF.

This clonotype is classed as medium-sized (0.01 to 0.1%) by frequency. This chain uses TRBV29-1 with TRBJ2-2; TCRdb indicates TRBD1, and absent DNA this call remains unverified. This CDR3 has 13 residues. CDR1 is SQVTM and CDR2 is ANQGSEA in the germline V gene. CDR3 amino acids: CSVGRGLPGELFF.

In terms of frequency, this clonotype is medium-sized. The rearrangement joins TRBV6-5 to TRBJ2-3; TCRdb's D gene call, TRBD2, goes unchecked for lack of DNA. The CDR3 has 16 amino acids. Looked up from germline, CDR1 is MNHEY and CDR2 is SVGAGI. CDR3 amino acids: CASSYIGLAGTDTQYF.

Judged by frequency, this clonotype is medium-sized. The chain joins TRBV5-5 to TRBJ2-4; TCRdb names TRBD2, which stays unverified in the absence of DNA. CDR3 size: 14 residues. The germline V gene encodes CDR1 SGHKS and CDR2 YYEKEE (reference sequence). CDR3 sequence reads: CASNLAGRGNIQYF.

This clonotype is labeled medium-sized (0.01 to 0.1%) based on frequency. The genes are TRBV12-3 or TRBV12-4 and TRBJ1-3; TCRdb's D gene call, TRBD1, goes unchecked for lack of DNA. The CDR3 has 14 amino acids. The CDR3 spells CASSLEQGGNTIYF.

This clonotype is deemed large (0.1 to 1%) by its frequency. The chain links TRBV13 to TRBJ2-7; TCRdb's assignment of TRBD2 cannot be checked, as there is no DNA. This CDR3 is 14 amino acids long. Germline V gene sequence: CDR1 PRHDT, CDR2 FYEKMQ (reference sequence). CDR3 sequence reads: CASSFSGRAYEQYF.

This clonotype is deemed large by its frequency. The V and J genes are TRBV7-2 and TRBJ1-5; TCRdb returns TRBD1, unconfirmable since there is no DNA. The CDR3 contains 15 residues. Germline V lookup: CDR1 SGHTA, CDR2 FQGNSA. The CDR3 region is CASSLRQGGNQPQHF.